This T cell receptor beta chain appears in the sequencing data of a study of OX40 agonist ivuxolimab in advanced cancers. In the study overall: The study enrolled dose-escalation patients with hepatocellular carcinoma, melanoma, renal cell or head and neck cancer. Overall study findings and caveats: Expanded clones belonging to CD8+ T cells outnumbered, on average, those of CD4+. The study observed clonal expansion of CD4+ and CD8+ blood T cells by week 6 at 0.1 to 3.0 mg/kg.

The method was immunoSEQ multiplex PCR; TCRdb's version includes in-frame clones alone and lacks a portion of them. The sample yields 45,000 to 60,000 clones, approximately 90% seen once. Regarding this clone: What it binds is not known.

Trimming stripped 5 bases from V and 8 bases from J, with 9 bases between. From germline, CDR1 is SGHTA and CDR2 FQGNSA. There are 11 residues in the CDR3. The sequencing used CD4+ or CD8+ T cells sorted from blood, collected in a trial of the OX40 agonist ivuxolimab. This TCR came from an adult with an advanced solid tumor such as melanoma, head and neck, liver or kidney cancer. V is TRBV7-2 and J is TRBJ1-1; D call uncertain. The CDR3 loop is CASSPQWEAFF. CDR3 sequence (DNA): TGTGCCAGCAGCCCGCAATGGGAAGCTTTCTTT.